Detailed here is one T cell receptor (beta chain). The data were taken from a study of blood T cell repertoires in COVID-19. Sequencing was performed with immunoSEQ multiplex PCR; in TCRdb, only in-frame clones are kept and a portion is missing. The table records fewer than 150,000 clones, more than 75% of them present only once. This clonotype was sampled from a woman between 40 and 50 years old with acute or convalescent COVID-19. The sample taken for sequencing was peripheral blood.

For the CDR3, the DNA is TGCGCCAGCAGCCCCTTATTAGCTCGGTCCTACAATGAGCAGTTCTTC. The encoded protein is CASSPLLARSYNEQFF. The chain links TRBV5-1 to TRBJ2-1; D unclear. The V gene lost 4 bases and the J gene lost 1 base, with 15 bases spanning the gap. This CDR3 comprises 16 residues. Germline CDR1 reads SGHRS; CDR2 reads YFSETQ.